This entry features one TCR beta chain sequence. Its antigen remains unidentified. The data are from a study of post-analysis software for immune sequencing data. About the research overall: In terms of disease course, relapsing-remitting, secondary progressive and progressive-relapsing multiple sclerosis were included. The study's findings and limits: About 5 TRBV segments, including TRBV5-6, TRBV5-1 and TRBV20-1, were more frequent in patients than controls. Versus controls, multiple sclerosis patients showed significantly lower diversity (normalized Chao1). Pronounced co-clustering by F measure was evident among identically batched samples.

Included in the TCR beta cDNA libraries were unique molecular identifiers. T cells numbering roughly 1 to 10 million yielded roughly 500,000 cDNA molecules. TCRdb analysed the PCR reads with MiXCR anew, one entry per CDR3 protein. Among more than 500,000 distinct CDR3 sequences listed, about a third were seen once. The germline CDR1 and CDR2 sequences are DFQATT and SNEGSKA (reference sequence). Trimming removed 8 bases at V and 5 bases at J, with 8 bases between. The CDR3 totals 10 residues. The chain has TRBV20-1 and TRBJ2-3; a weak D match, TRBD1 (5 bases). The sample comprised blood. The receptor's source is a girl aged 2 to 17 with multiple sclerosis. The CDR3 loop reads CSITGDTQYF. The CDR3 DNA sequence: TGCAGTATCACAGGAGATACGCAGTATTTT.